The 10 T cell receptor beta chains below were found in one sample sequenced in a study of blood T cell repertoires in COVID-19. The repertoire was sequenced with immunoSEQ multiplex PCR; TCRdb's copy has only in-frame clones and lacks some. The table records more than 95,000 clones, about 83% of them present only once. The sample was peripheral blood. The origin of the receptors is a man aged 55 to 69 with acute or convalescent COVID-19.

The V call is TRBV7-3, the J call TRBJ2-2; 7 bases agree with TRBD1. Losses at the gene ends were 5 bases for V and 3 bases for J; bases not matched to a gene: 3. The germline V gene encodes CDR1 SGHTA and CDR2 FQGTGA. This CDR3 comprises 14 residues. The CDR3 DNA is TGTGCCAGCAGCCCGGACAGGTACACCGGGGAGCTGTTTTTT. It encodes CASSPDRYTGELFF.

The CDR3 bases are TGTGCCAGCAGCCCGCGACTAGCTCGAACAGAAGAGACCCAGTACTTC. Protein product: CASSPRLARTEETQYF. This chain joins TRBV7-9 and TRBJ2-5; 7 nucleotides align to TRBD2. CDR1 is SEHNR, CDR2 FQNEAQ, per germline (reference sequence). The CDR3 runs to 16 residues. V gave up 5 bases and J gave up 3 bases; unmatched junction bases: 12.

V is TRBV11-2 and J is TRBJ1-2; D perhaps matches TRBD1 (6 bases). CDR3 size: 13 residues. Trimming cost V 4 bases and J 2 bases, with 8 bases left between them. CDR1 and CDR2 (germline): SGHAT, FQNNGV. The CDR3 nucleotides are TGTGCCAGCAGCTCCGGACAGAACTATGGCTACACCTTC. Translation gives CASSSGQNYGYTF.

The chain is built from TRBV10-3 and TRBJ1-5; a weak D match, TRBD1 (5 bases). In germline, CDR1 is ENHRY, CDR2 SYGVKD. V was trimmed by 6 bases and J by 0 bases, leaving 9 bases between them. The CDR3 consists of 14 residues. CDR3 protein: CAISSDSSNQPQHF. The CDR3 DNA sequence: TGTGCCATCAGCTCCGACAGTAGCAATCAGCCCCAGCATTTT.

This clone was seen only once. The chain joins TRBV28 to TRBJ2-7; 9 bases agree with TRBD2. CDR3 length: 15 residues. Trimming at V came to 7 bases and at J to 3 bases, leaving 10 bases not matched to a gene. Germline CDR1 is MDHEN and CDR2 is SYDVKM. In DNA form, the CDR3 reads TGTGCCAGCAATACCTTAGCGGGAGCTCTCTACGAGCAGTACTTC. Residues: CASNTLAGALYEQYF.

The rearrangement links TRBV2 to TRBJ2-1, with 9 bases identical to TRBD2. This CDR3 has 13 amino acids. Trimming removed 4 bases from V and 11 bases from J; junction bases left unmatched: 6. Per the germline V gene, CDR1 is SNHLY and CDR2 is FYNNEI. CDR3 sequence reads: CASSGGTSLKQFF. CDR3 bases: TGTGCCAGCAGTGGGGGGACTAGCCTAAAGCAGTTCTTC.

The chain couples TRBV18 to TRBJ2-7, with 12 nucleotides matching TRBD2. The germline gives CDR1 KGHSH, CDR2 LQKENI. J was trimmed by 4 bases and V by 3 bases; bases with no gene match: 4. This CDR3 has 15 residues. CDR3 region: CASSPIGLAGYEQYF. CDR3 bases: TGTGCCAGCTCACCGATAGGACTAGCGGGATACGAGCAGTACTTC.

The chain combines TRBV28 with TRBJ2-4; 8 positions match TRBD1. The trim removed 0 bases at V and 1 base at J, leaving 2 bases unmatched. Per germline, CDR1 MDHEN and CDR2 SYDVKM. The CDR3 is made up of 16 amino acids. Here the CDR3 reads CASSLWTGVAKNIQYF. CDR3 sequence (DNA): TGTGCCAGCAGTTTATGGACAGGGGTTGCCAAAAACATTCAGTACTTC.

The CDR3 loop is CASTPDRNQPQHF. As DNA, the CDR3 is TGTGCCAGCACACCGGACAGAAATCAGCCCCAGCATTTT. The chain combines TRBV6-5 with TRBJ1-5, with D maybe TRBD1 (6 bases). CDR3 length: 13 residues. The V end was cut by 7 bases, the J end by 4 bases, with 11 bases between. Germline CDR1 and CDR2: MNHEY and SVGAGI.

This clone was picked up one time. The V and J genes are TRBV7-2 and TRBJ2-3; TRBD2 matches at 8 bases. This CDR3 spans 13 amino acids. V was clipped by 4 bases and J by 9 bases; unmatched bases: 6. Germline CDR1 is SGHTA and CDR2 is FQGNSA. The CDR3 sequence: CASSSGAGGTQYF. In DNA form, the CDR3 reads TGTGCCAGCAGCTCAGGGGCGGGAGGAACGCAGTATTTT.